This passage covers 21 T cell receptor beta chains from one sample sequenced in a study of memory B cells and T cells in multiple sclerosis. Stimulus-free culture yielded autoproliferating CFSE-dim and non-proliferating CFSE-high T cells, each sequenced separately. Cultures began with some 52 million CFSE-labeled PBMCs, unstimulated for about 7 days, with replicate wells pooled. TCRdb's table, derived via immunoSEQ multiplex PCR, lists solely in-frame clones and lacks some. The repertoire holds 25,000 to 35,000 clones, with roughly 88% as singletons. No antigens are known for them. Material: PBMCs from blood kept in culture. The receptors originated from a human donor with multiple sclerosis.

The rearrangement uses TRBV6-1 and TRBJ2-5; D might be TRBD1 (5 bases). Per the germline V gene, CDR1 is MNHNS and CDR2 is SASEGT. The CDR3 extends over 12 amino acids. V was cut by 7 bases and J by 4 bases, with 10 bases left in between. The CDR3 nucleotides read TGTGCCAGCACCCAGGGCTCAGAGACCCAGTACTTC. Protein product: CASTQGSETQYF.

The chain links TRBV6-1 to TRBJ1-2; D is perhaps TRBD1 (5 bases). The CDR3 has 12 residues. V was pared by 1 base and J by 7 bases, with 7 bases between. Germline V gives CDR1 MNHNS, CDR2 SASEGT. The CDR3: CASSEGGVGYTF. In DNA, the CDR3 is TGTGCCAGCAGTGAAGGAGGGGTTGGCTACACCTTC.

The chain recombines TRBV7-9 with TRBJ2-7, with D perhaps TRBD2 (6 bases). Trimming left V 1 base short and J 4 bases short, with 11 bases between. The germline V gene has CDR1 SEHNR and CDR2 FQNEAQ (reference sequence). The CDR3 has 14 residues. For the CDR3, the DNA is TGTGCCAGCAGCTTAGGCGGGAATCGGTACGAGCAGTACTTC. Encoded protein: CASSLGGNRYEQYF.

CDR3 protein: CASSPRASGSQETQYF. DNA of the CDR3: TGTGCCAGTAGTCCCCGGGCTAGCGGGAGCCAAGAGACCCAGTACTTC. V is TRBV19 and J is TRBJ2-5; 10 bases are a match to TRBD2. The V and J ends lost 5 bases and 1 base, in that order; junction bases with no gene match: 7. Germline loops: CDR1 LNHDA, CDR2 SQIVND (reference sequence). The CDR3 spans 16 residues.

The rearrangement links TRBV9 to TRBJ2-3; the D is unclear. In germline, CDR1 is SGDLS, CDR2 YYNGEE. V was pared by 0 bases and J by 1 base, with 12 bases between. The CDR3 sequence is 16 residues long. For the CDR3, the DNA is TGTGCCAGCAGCGTAGGGGCGGTGAAGGGCACAGATACGCAGTATTTT. Translation gives CASSVGAVKGTDTQYF.

V is TRBV13 and J is TRBJ2-7; the match to TRBD1 covers 7 bases. Trimming removed 5 bases from V and 6 bases from J; junction bases left unmatched: 10. This CDR3 spans 14 amino acids. Germline CDR1 and CDR2: PRHDT and FYEKMQ (reference sequence). CDR3 nucleotide sequence: TGTGCCAGCAGCCTAAGACAGGGATTGGGCGAGCAGTACTTC. Translation gives CASSLRQGLGEQYF.

The rearrangement uses TRBV5-1 and TRBJ2-3; the D call may be TRBD1 or TRBD2 (6 bases each). Germline V gene sequence: CDR1 SGHRS, CDR2 YFSETQ. There are 14 residues in the CDR3. Between the trimmed V and J ends, which lost 1 base and 3 bases, there was a span of 9 bases. The CDR3 is CASSLRGATDTQYF. CDR3 DNA: TGCGCCAGCAGCTTGAGGGGGGCGACAGATACGCAGTATTTT. The whole variable domain, filled in from reference TRBV5-1 and TRBJ2-3, reads KAGVTQTPRYLIKTRGQQVTLSCSPISGHRSVSWYQQTPGQGLQFLFEYFSETQRNKGNFPGRFSGRQFSNSRSEMNVSTLELGDSALYLCASSLRGATDTQYFGPGTRLTVL.

Worth noting for this clone: Sequence at one end of the junction differs from germline and may be a read error. The CDR3, as DNA: TGTGCCACCAGCTTACGGGACAGGGTTCGGGGGGAAAAACTGCTTTTT. This encodes CATSLRDRVRGEKLLF. The chain recombines TRBV15 with TRBJ1-4; 9 nucleotides agree with TRBD1. The CDR3 totals 16 residues. Germline V lookup: CDR1 LNHNV, CDR2 YYDKDF (reference sequence). Using reference TRBV15 and TRBJ1-4 for the parts outside the CDR3, the full variable domain is DAMVIQNPRYQVTQFGKPVTLSCSQTLNHNVMYWYQQKSSQAPKLLFHYYDKDFNNEADTPDNFQSRRPNTSFCFLDIRSPGLGDTAMYLCATSLRDRVRGEKLLFGSGTQLSVL.

The J gene is TRBJ2-7, the V gene TRBV5-1; 11 bases line up with TRBD1. The CDR3 sequence is 14 residues long. J lost 3 bases, V lost 5 bases, and 4 bases had no gene match. From germline, CDR1 is SGHRS and CDR2 YFSETQ. The CDR3 protein is CASSYGTGGYEQYF. As DNA, the CDR3 is TGCGCCAGCAGTTACGGGACAGGGGGCTACGAGCAGTACTTC. The full variable domain, rest sourced from reference TRBV5-1 and TRBJ2-7, is KAGVTQTPRYLIKTRGQQVTLSCSPISGHRSVSWYQQTPGQGLQFLFEYFSETQRNKGNFPGRFSGRQFSNSRSEMNVSTLELGDSALYLCASSYGTGGYEQYFGPGTRLTVT.

V gene TRBV2 combines with J gene TRBJ2-3; the D call may be TRBD1 or TRBD2 (5 bases each). In germline, CDR1 is SNHLY, CDR2 FYNNEI. Trimming pared 8 bases from V and 2 bases from J, leaving 26 bases between. This CDR3 contains 18 residues. CDR3 residues: CASETITNRQGPTDTQYF. The CDR3, as DNA: TGTGCCAGCGAAACAATAACAAATCGTCAGGGACCCACAGATACGCAGTATTTT. Looking up the rest from reference TRBV2 and TRBJ2-3 gives the full variable domain: EPEVTQTPSHQVTQMGQEVILRCVPISNHLYFYWYRQILGQKVEFLVSFYNNEISEKSEIFDDQFSVERPDGSNFTLKIRSTKLEDSAMYFCASETITNRQGPTDTQYFGPGTRLTVL.

This chain links TRBV7-9 with TRBJ2-3; 7 nucleotides align to TRBD2. Germline CDR1 and CDR2: SEHNR and FQNEAQ (reference sequence). The CDR3 sequence is 18 residues long. V lost 1 base to trimming and J lost 2 bases; unmatched junction nucleotides: 12. DNA of the CDR3: TGTGCCAGCAGCTTAGGCCGCGGGACTAACCCCTCCACAGATACGCAGTATTTT. Translating it yields CASSLGRGTNPSTDTQYF.

The gene calls are TRBV28 and TRBJ2-2; no clear D gene. This CDR3 comprises 14 residues. Germline loops: CDR1 MDHEN, CDR2 SYDVKM. V was trimmed by 3 bases and J by 2 bases, leaving 7 bases between them. DNA of the CDR3: TGTGCCAGCAGTTTGAAGGGTAACACCGGGGAGCTGTTTTTT. Translated, it gives CASSLKGNTGELFF.

The chain is built from TRBV15 and TRBJ2-1, with D uncertain. CDR1 LNHNV and CDR2 YYDKDF come from the germline V gene (reference sequence). This CDR3 comprises 13 residues. Trimming stripped 4 bases from V and 4 bases from J, with 8 bases between. The CDR3 region has the DNA TGTGCCACCAGCATAGGGAATTACAATGAGCAGTTCTTC. The encoded protein is CATSIGNYNEQFF.

The chain employs TRBV7-6 and TRBJ2-3; D tentatively fits TRBD1 or TRBD2 (5 bases each). CDR1 and CDR2 from the germline V gene are SGHVS and FNYEAQ. V lost 5 bases and J 3 bases, leaving 12 bases between the germline ends. CDR3 length: 14 residues. The CDR3 region has the DNA TGTGCCAGCAGCCGGGACCCCATTACAGATACGCAGTATTTT. This translates into CASSRDPITDTQYF.

The chain links TRBV29-1 to TRBJ1-2; a possible D gene is TRBD1 (6 bases). V shed 2 bases and J shed 7 bases, with 11 bases lying between them. This CDR3 is built from 12 residues. Germline CDR1 reads SQVTM; CDR2 reads ANQGSEA. CDR3: CSVESGAPGYTF. In DNA, the CDR3 is TGCAGCGTTGAATCAGGGGCGCCTGGCTACACCTTC.

The V and J genes are TRBV27 and TRBJ2-2; D is unresolved. V gave up 4 bases and J gave up 1 base, with 7 bases separating them. Germline V lookup: CDR1 MNHEY, CDR2 SMNVEV (reference sequence). CDR3 length equals 14 residues. The CDR3 sequence: CASSYGRNTGELFF. CDR3 coding DNA: TGTGCCAGCAGTTATGGGCGGAACACCGGGGAGCTGTTTTTT.

This rearrangement joins TRBV13 to TRBJ2-4; tentative D call: TRBD2 (5 bases). The CDR3 extends over 15 amino acids. Trimming removed 3 bases at V and 0 bases at J, with 9 bases between. Germline V CDR1 and CDR2: PRHDT, FYEKMQ (reference sequence). The CDR3 DNA follows: TGTGCCAGCAGCTTGAGGAGGTTAGCCAAAAACATTCAGTACTTC. It is translated as CASSLRRLAKNIQYF.

Comment on this clone: The junction departs from germline at one end; a sequencing error may be responsible. This chain joins TRBV7-7 and TRBJ2-5; 9 nucleotides agree with TRBD1. The CDR3 covers 17 residues. Germline values: CDR1 SSHAT, CDR2 FNYEAQ (reference sequence). In DNA form, the CDR3 reads TGTGCTAGCAGCTTAAGACTTCCGGGACAGGGAGGGGAGACCCAGTACTTC. Translated, it gives CASSLRLPGQGGETQYF.

J is TRBJ2-5 and V is TRBV5-1; no clear D. The V end was cut by 0 bases, the J end by 2 bases, with 11 bases between. Germline assignment: CDR1 SGHRS and CDR2 YFSETQ. The CDR3 spans 15 residues. The CDR3 sequence is CASSLVGRSQETQYF. CDR3 DNA: TGCGCCAGCAGCTTGGTCGGCAGGAGTCAAGAGACCCAGTACTTC. Variable domain in full (rest from reference TRBV5-1 and TRBJ2-5): KAGVTQTPRYLIKTRGQQVTLSCSPISGHRSVSWYQQTPGQGLQFLFEYFSETQRNKGNFPGRFSGRQFSNSRSEMNVSTLELGDSALYLCASSLVGRSQETQYFGPGTRLLVL.

The chain recombines TRBV11-3 with TRBJ2-1, with unresolved D. Germline-derived CDR1 and CDR2 are SGHNT and YENEEA. The CDR3 covers 15 residues. V was pared by 5 bases and J by 0 bases, with 11 bases between. The CDR3 region is CASSQSLGSYNEQFF. CDR3 bases: TGTGCCAGCAGCCAGAGTTTGGGCTCCTACAATGAGCAGTTCTTC.

The chain combines TRBV6-1 with TRBJ2-1; TRBD2 agrees at 7 bases. The CDR3 has 16 amino acids. Germline-derived CDR1 and CDR2 are MNHNS and SASEGT. J was trimmed by 7 bases and V by 4 bases; bases with no gene match: 13. The CDR3, as DNA: TGTGCCAGCAGTGTCAGCGGGGCCTGGAGAGTGAATGAGCAGTTCTTC. This codes for CASSVSGAWRVNEQFF.